The clone carrying this T cell receptor beta chain occurred once. A quantity of roughly 0.5 to 1 ug RNA underwent reverse transcription using random hexamers. Amplification of TCR beta CDR3 across 54 Vbeta and 13 Jbeta was performed with immunoSEQ multiplex PCR. TCRdb re-called the immunoSEQ multiplex PCR reads through MiXCR, storing one row per CDR3 protein. The sample carries some 300,000 distinct CDR3 sequences, 89% recorded once. The sample belongs to a study of CD8 T cells in Susac syndrome. V lost 3 bases to trimming and J lost 1 base; unmatched junction nucleotides: 4. Germline lookup yields CDR1 SGHRS and CDR2 YFSETQ. The CDR3 runs 14 residues.

This chain connects TRBV5-1 to TRBJ2-7; 7 bases map to TRBD1. This TCR was recovered from a human donor with multiple sclerosis. Sequenced input: CD8+ T cells from PBMCs. Here the CDR3 reads CASSYTGASYEQYF. CDR3 coding DNA: TGCGCCAGCAGCTATACAGGGGCTTCCTACGAGCAGTACTTC.